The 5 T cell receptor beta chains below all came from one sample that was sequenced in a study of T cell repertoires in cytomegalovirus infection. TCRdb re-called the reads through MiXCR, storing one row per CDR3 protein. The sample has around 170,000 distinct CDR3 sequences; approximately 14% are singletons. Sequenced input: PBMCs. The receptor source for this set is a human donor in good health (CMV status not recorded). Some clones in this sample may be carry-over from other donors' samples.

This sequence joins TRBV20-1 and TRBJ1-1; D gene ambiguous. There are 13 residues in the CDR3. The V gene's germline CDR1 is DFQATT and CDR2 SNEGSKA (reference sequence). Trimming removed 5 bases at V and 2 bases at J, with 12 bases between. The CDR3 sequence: CSALAGPNTEAFF. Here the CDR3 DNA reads TGCAGTGCTTTGGCAGGCCCTAACACTGAAGCTTTCTTT.

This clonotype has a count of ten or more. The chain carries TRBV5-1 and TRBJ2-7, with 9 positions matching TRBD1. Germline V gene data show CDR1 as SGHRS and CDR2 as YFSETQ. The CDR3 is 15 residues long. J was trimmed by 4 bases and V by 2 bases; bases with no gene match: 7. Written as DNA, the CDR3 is TGCGCCAGCAGCTTCACTTGGGACAGGGTTTACGAGCAGTACTTC. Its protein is CASSFTWDRVYEQYF.

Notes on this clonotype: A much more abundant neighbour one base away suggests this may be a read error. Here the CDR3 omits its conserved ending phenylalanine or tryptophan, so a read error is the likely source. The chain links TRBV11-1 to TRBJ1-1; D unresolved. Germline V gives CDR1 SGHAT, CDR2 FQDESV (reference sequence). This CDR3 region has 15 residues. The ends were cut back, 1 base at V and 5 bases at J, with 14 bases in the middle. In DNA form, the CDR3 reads TGTGCCAGCAGCTTAGGAACGGGCCGGAGGACTGAAGCTTTCTGT. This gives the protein CASSLGTGRRTEAFC.

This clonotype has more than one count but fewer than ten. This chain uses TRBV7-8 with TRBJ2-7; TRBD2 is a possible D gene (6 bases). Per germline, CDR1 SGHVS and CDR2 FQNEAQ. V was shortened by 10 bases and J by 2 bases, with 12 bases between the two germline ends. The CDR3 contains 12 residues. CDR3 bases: TGTGCCACCGGGACTTCCGCCTACGAGCAGTACTTC. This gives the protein CATGTSAYEQYF.

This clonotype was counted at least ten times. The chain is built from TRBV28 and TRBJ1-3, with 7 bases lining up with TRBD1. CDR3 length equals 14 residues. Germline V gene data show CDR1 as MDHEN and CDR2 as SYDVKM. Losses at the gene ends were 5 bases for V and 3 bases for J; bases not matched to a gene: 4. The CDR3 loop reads CASSPDRVGNTIYF. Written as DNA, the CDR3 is TGTGCCAGCAGTCCCGACAGGGTTGGAAACACCATATATTTT.